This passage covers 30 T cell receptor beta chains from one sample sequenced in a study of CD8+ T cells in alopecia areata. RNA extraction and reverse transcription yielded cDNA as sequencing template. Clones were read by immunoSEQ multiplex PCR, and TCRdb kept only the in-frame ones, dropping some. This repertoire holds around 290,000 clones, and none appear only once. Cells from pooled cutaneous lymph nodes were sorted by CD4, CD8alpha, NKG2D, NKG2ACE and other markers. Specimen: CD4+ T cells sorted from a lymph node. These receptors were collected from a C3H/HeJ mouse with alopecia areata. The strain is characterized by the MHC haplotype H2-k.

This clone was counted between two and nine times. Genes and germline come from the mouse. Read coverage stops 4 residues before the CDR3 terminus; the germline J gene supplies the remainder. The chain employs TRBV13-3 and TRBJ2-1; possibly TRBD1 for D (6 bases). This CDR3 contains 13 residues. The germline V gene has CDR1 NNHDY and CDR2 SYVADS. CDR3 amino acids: CASSTSGVAEQFF. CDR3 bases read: TGTGCCAGCAGCACCTCAGGGGTGGCT.

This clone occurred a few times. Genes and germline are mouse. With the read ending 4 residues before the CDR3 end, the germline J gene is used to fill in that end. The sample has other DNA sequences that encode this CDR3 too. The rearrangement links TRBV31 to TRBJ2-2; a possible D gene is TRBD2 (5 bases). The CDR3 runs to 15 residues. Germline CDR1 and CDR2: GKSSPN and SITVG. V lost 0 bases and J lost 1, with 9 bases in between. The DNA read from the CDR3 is TGTGCCTGGAGTCTAGATTGGGGAAACACCGGG. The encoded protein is CAWSLDWGNTG. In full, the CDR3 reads CAWSLDWGNTGQLYF.

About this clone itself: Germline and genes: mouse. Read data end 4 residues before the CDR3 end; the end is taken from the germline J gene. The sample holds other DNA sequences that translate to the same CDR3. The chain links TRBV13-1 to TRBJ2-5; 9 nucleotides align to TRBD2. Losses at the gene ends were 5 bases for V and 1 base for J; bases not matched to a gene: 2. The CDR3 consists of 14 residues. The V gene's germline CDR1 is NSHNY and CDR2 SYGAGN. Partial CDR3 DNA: TGTGCCAGCAGGGACTGGGGTGACCAAGAC. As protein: CASRDWGDQD. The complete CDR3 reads CASRDWGDQDTQYF.

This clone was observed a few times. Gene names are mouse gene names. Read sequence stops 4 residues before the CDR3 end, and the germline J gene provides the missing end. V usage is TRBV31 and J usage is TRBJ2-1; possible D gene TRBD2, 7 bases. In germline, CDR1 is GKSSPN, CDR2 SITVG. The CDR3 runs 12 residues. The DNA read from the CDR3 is TGTGCCTGGAGTGCTGGGGGCGCT. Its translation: CAWSAGGA. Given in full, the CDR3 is CAWSAGGAEQFF.

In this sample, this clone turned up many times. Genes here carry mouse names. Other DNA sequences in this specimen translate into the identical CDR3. The sequenced part of the CDR3 DNA is TGTGCCAGCAGCCAAGACAGGAACTCC. It yields the protein CASSQDRNS. The complete CDR3 protein is CASSQDRNSDYTF. The V and J genes are TRBV5 and TRBJ1-2, with D hard to call. The CDR3 end lies 4 residues beyond the end of the read and is filled in from the germline J gene. CDR1 is LGHNA, CDR2 YNLKQL, per germline (reference sequence). The CDR3 is made up of 13 amino acids. Trimming stripped 0 bases from V and 2 bases from J, with 4 bases between.

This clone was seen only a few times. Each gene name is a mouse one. The part of the CDR3 DNA that was read is TGCACCTGCAGTCCTCCGGGGGGGCAAGAC. Protein sequence: CTCSPPGGQD. The full CDR3 reads CTCSPPGGQDTQYF. The chain recombines TRBV1 with TRBJ2-5, with 7 bases aligning to TRBD2. Read data end 4 residues before the CDR3 end; the end is taken from the germline J gene. Losses at the gene ends were 5 bases for V and 3 bases for J; bases not matched to a gene: 5. The CDR3 extends over 14 amino acids. Germline V gives CDR1 NSQYPW, CDR2 LRSPGD (reference sequence).

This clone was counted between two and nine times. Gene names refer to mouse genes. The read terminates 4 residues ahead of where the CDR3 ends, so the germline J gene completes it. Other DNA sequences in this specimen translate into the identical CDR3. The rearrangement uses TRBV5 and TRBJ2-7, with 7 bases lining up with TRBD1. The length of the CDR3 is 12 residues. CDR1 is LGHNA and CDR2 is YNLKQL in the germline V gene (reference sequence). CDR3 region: CASSQDRYEQYF. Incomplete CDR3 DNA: TGTGCCAGCAGCCAGGACAGGTAT.

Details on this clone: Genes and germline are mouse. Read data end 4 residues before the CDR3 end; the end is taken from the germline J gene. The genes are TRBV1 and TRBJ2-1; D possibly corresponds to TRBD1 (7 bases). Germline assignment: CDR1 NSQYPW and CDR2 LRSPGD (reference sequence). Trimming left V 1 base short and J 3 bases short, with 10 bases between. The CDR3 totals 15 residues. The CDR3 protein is CTCSAAEGAYAEQFF. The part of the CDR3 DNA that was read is TGCACCTGCAGTGCAGCCGAGGGGGCCTATGCT.

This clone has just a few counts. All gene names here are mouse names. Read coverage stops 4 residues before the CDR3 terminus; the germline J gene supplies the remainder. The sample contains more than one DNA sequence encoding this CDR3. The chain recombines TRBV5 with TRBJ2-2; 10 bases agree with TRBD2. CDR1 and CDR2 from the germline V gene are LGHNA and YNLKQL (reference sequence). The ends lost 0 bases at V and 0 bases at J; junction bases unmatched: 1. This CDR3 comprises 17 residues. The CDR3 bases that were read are TGTGCCAGCAGCCAAGACGGGACTGGGGCAAACACCGGG. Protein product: CASSQDGTGANTG. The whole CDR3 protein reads CASSQDGTGANTGQLYF.

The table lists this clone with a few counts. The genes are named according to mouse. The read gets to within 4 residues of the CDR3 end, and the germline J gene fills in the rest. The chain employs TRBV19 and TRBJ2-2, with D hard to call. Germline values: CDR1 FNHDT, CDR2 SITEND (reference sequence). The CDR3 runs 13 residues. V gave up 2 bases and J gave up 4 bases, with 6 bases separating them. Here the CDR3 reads CASSIWSTGQLYF. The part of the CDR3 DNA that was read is TGTGCCAGCAGTATCTGGAGCACCGGG.

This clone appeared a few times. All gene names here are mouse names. CDR3 protein: CTCSADLHDYTF. Incomplete CDR3 DNA: TGCACCTGCAGTGCAGATCTGCAC. The V and J genes are TRBV1 and TRBJ1-2; D gene ambiguous. The read ends 4 residues before the CDR3 terminus; that terminus is restored from the germline J gene. This CDR3 has 12 residues. Per germline, CDR1 NSQYPW and CDR2 LRSPGD (reference sequence).

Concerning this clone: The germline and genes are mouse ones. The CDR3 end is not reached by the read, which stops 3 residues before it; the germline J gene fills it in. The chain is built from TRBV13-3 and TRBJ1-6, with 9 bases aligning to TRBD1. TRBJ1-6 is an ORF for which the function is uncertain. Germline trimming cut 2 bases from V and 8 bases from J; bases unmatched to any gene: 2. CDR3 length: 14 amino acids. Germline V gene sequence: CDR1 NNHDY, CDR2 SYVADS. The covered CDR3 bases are TGTGCCAGCAGTGAGAGGGACAGGGATTCGCCC. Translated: CASSERDRDSP. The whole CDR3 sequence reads CASSERDRDSPLYF.

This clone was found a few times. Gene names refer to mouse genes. Incomplete CDR3 DNA: TGTGCCTGGAGCCACGACAGGGGTAACTCC. The encoded protein is CAWSHDRGNS. The complete CDR3 reads CAWSHDRGNSDYTF. The chain joins TRBV31 to TRBJ1-2, with TRBD1 matching over 8 bases. The read comes to an end 4 residues before the CDR3 does, leaving the germline J gene to fill in the end. The CDR3 has 14 residues. Germline V gives CDR1 GKSSPN, CDR2 SITVG. V trimming: 3 bases; J trimming: 2 bases; junction bases outside the gene matches: 5.

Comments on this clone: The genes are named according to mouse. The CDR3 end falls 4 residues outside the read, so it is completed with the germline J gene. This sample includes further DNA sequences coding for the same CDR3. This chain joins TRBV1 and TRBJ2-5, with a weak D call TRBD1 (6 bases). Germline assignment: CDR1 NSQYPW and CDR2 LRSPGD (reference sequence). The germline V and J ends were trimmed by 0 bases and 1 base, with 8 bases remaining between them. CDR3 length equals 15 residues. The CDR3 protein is CTCSADRTDQDTQYF. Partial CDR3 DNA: TGCACCTGCAGTGCAGATCGGACAGACCAAGAC.

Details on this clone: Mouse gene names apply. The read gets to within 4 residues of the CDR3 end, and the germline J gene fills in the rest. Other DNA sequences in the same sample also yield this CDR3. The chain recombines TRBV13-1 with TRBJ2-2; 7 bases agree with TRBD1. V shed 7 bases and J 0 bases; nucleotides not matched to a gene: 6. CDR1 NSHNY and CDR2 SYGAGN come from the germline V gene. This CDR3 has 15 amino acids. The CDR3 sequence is CASGGDSANTGQLYF. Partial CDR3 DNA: TGTGCCAGCGGTGGGGACAGTGCAAACACCGGG.

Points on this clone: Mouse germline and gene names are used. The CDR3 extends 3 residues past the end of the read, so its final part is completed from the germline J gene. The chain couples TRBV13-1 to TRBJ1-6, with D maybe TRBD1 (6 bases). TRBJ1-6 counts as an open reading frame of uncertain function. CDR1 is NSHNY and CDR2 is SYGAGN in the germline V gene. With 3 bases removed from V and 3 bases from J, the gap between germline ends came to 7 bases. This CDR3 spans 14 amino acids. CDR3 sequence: CASSAGHYNSPLYF. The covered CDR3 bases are TGTGCCAGCAGTGCGGGACACTATAATTCGCCC.

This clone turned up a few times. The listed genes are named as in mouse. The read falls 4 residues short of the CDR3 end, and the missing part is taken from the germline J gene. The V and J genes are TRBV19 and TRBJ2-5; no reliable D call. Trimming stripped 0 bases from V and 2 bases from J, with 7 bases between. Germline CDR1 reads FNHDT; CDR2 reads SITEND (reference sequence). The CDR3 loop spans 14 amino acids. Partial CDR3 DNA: TGTGCCAGCAGTATAGTGACAACCCAAGAC. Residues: CASSIVTTQD. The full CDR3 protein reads CASSIVTTQDTQYF.

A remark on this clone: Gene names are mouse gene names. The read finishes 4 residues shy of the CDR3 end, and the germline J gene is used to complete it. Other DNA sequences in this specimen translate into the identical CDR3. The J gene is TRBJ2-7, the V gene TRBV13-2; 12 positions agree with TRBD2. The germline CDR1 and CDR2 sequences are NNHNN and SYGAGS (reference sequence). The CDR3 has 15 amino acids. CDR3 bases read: TGTGCCAGCGGTGCCCGGGACTGGGGGGATTAT. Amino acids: CASGARDWGDY. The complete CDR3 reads CASGARDWGDYEQYF.

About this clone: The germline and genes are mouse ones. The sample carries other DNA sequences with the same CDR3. CDR3 bases read: TGCACCTGCAGTGCAGAGGGGGAT. It specifies CTCSAEGD. The entire CDR3 sequence reads CTCSAEGDEQYF. The chain joins TRBV1 to TRBJ2-7; D assignment may be TRBD1 or TRBD2 (5 bases each). The CDR3 is cut off 4 residues early in the read; its end comes from the germline J gene. This CDR3 contains 12 residues. CDR1 and CDR2 (germline): NSQYPW, LRSPGD (reference sequence).

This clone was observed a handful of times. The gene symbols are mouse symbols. CDR3 bases read: TGTGCCAGCAGCCACCTCCGGGACAATAATTCGCCC. It yields the protein CASSHLRDNNSP. The full CDR3 reads CASSHLRDNNSPLYF. V usage is TRBV5 and J usage is TRBJ1-6, with D perhaps matching TRBD1 (6 bases). Sequencing ends 3 residues short of the CDR3 end; the germline J gene provides the rest. TRBJ1-6 is placed among ORFs of uncertain function. V dropped 3 bases and J dropped 5 bases, with 11 bases sitting between them. CDR1 and CDR2 from the germline V gene are LGHNA and YNLKQL (reference sequence). The CDR3 has 15 amino acids.

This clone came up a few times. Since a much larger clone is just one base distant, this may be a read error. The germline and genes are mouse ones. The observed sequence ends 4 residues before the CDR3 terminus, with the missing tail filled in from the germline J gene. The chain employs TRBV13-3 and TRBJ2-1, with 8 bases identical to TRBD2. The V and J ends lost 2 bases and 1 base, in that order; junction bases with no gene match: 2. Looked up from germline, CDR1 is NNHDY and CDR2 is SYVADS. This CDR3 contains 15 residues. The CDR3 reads CASSEAGGNYAEQFF. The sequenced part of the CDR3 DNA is TGTGCCAGCAGTGAGGCTGGGGGGAACTATGCT.

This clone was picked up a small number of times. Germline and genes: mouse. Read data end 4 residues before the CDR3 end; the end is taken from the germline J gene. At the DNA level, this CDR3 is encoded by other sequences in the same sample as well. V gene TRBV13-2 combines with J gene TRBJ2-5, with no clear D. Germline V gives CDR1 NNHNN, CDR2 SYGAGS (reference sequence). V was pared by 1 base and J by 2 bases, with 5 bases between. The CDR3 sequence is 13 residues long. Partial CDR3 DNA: TGTGCCAGCGGTGATTTGGGCCAAGAC. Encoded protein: CASGDLGQD. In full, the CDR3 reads CASGDLGQDTQYF.

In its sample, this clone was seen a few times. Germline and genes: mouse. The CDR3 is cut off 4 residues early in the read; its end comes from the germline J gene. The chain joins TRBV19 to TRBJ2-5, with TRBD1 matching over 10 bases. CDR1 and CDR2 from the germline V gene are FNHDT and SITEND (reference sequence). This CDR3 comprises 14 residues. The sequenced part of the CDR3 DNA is TGTGCCAGCAGCGACGGGACAGGGGAAGAC. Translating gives CASSDGTGED. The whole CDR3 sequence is CASSDGTGEDTQYF.

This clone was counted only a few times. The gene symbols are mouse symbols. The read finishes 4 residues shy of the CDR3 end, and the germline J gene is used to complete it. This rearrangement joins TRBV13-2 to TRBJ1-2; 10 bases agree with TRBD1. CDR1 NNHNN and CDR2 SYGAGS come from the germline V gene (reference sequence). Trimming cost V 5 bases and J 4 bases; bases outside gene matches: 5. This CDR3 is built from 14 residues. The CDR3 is CASGTGGGGSDYTF. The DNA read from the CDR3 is TGTGCCAGCGGGACAGGGGGCGGAGGCTCC.

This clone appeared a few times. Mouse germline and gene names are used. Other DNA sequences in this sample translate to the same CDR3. The CDR3 loop reads CASGDVGTTNSDYTF. CDR3 bases read: TGTGCCAGCGGTGATGTTGGGACAACAAACTCC. The chain combines TRBV13-2 with TRBJ1-2, with D tentatively TRBD1 (6 bases). Read data end 4 residues before the CDR3 end; the end is taken from the germline J gene. V was shortened by 0 bases and J by 0 bases, with 9 bases between the two germline ends. The CDR3 is 15 residues long. Germline V gene lookup returns CDR1 NNHNN and CDR2 SYGAGS (reference sequence).

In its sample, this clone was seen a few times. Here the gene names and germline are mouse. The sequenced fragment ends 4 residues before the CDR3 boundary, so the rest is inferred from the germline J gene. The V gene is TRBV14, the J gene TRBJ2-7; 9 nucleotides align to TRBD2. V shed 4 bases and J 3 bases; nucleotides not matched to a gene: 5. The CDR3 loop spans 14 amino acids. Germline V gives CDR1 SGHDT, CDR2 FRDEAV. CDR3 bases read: TGTGCCAGCAGTCACTGGGGGGTCCACTAT. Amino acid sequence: CASSHWGVHY. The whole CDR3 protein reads CASSHWGVHYEQYF.

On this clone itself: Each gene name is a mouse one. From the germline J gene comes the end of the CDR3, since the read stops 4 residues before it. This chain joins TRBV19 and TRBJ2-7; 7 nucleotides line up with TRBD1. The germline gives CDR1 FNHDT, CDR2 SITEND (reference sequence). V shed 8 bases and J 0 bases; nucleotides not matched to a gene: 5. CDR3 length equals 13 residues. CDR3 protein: CASLQGSSYEQYF. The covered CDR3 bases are TGTGCCAGTCTACAGGGGAGCTCCTAT.

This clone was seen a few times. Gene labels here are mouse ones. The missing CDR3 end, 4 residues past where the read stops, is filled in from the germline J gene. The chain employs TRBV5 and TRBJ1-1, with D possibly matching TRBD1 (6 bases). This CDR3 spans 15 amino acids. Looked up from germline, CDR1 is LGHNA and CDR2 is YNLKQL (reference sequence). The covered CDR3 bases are TGTGCCAGCAGCCAGCCGGGACTGGGGGGGCGA. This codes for CASSQPGLGGR. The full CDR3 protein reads CASSQPGLGGREVFF.

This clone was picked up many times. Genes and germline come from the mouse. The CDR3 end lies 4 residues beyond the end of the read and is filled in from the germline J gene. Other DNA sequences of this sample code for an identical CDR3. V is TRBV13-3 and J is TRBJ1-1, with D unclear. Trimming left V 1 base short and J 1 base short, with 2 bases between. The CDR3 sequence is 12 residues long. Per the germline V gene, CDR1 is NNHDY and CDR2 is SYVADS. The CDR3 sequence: CASSDQNTEVFF. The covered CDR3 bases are TGTGCCAGCAGTGATCAAAACACA.

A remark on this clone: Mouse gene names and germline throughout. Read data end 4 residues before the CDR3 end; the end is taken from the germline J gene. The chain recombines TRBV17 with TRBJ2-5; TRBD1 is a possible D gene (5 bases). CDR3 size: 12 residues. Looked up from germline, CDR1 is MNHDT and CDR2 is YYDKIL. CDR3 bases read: TGTGCTAGCGGGAGGGGTAGAGAC. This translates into CASGRGRD. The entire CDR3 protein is CASGRGRDTQYF.